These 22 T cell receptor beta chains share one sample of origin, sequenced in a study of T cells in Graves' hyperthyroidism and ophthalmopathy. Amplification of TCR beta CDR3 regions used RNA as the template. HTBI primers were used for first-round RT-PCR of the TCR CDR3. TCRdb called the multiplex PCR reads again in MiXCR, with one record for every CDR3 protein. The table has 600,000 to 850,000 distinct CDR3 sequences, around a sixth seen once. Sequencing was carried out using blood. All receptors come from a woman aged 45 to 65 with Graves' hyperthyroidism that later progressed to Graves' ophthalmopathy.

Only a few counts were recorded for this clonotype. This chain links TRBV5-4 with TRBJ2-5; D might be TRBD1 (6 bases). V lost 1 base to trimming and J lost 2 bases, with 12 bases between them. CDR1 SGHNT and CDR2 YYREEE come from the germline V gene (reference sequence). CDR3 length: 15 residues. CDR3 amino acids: CASSLYPGAQETQYF. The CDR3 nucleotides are TGTGCCAGCAGCTTGTATCCAGGGGCACAAGAGACCCAGTACTTC.

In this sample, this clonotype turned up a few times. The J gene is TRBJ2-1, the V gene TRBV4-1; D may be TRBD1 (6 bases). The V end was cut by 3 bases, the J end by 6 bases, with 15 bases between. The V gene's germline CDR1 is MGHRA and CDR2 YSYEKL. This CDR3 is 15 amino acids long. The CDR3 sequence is CASSHPTRRGNEQFF. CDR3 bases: TGCGCCAGCAGCCATCCCACCCGCAGGGGCAATGAGCAGTTCTTC.

The CDR3 protein is CASRAGGFSGNTIYF. In DNA, the CDR3 is TGTGCCAGCAGGGCAGGGGGCTTTTCTGGAAACACCATATATTTT. The rearrangement uses TRBV25-1 and TRBJ1-3; 8 bases are shared with TRBD1. The CDR3 spans 15 residues. After removal of 6 bases from V and 1 base from J, the junction contained 5 bases not matched to a gene. In germline, CDR1 is MGHDK, CDR2 SYGVNS.

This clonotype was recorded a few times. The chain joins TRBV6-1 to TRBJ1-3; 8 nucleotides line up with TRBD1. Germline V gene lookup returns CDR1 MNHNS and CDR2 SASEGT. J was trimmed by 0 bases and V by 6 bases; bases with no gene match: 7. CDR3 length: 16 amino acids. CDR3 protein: CASRPNRGYSGNTIYF. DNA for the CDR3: TGTGCCAGCAGACCCAACAGGGGGTACTCTGGAAACACCATATATTTT.

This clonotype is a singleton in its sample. The CDR3 spells CSVRGGSTDTQYF. CDR3 sequence (DNA): TGCAGCGTTAGAGGGGGAAGCACAGATACGCAGTATTTT. The chain uses TRBV29-1 and TRBJ2-3; D is perhaps TRBD1 (6 bases). Germline loops: CDR1 SQVTM, CDR2 ANQGSEA. Trimming took off 5 bases at V and 0 bases at J, with 9 bases between the two ends. The CDR3 is made up of 13 amino acids.

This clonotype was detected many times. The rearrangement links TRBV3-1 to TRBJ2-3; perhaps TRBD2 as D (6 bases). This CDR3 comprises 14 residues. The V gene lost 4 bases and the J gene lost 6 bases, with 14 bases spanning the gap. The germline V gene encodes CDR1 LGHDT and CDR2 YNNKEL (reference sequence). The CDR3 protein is CASSRDGGTDTQYF. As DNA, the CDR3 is TGTGCCAGCAGCCGAGACGGGGGTACGGATACGCAGTATTTT.

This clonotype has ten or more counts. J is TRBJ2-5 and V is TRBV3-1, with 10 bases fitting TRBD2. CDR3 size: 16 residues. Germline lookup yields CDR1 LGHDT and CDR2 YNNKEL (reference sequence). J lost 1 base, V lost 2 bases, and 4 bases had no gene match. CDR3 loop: CASSQPGLAVQETQYF. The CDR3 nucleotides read TGTGCCAGCAGCCAACCCGGACTAGCGGTCCAAGAGACCCAGTACTTC.

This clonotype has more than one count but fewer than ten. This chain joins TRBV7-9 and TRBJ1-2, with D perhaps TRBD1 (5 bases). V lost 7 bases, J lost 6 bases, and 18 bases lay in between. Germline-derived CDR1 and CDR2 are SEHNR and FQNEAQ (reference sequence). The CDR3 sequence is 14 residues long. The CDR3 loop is CASTRAGGVDGYTF. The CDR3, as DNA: TGTGCCAGCACCCGAGCCGGGGGGGTCGATGGCTACACCTTC.

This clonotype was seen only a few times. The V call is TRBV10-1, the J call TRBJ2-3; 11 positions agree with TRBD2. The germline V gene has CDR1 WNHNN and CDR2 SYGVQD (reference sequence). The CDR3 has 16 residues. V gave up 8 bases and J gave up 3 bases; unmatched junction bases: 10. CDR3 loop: CASFVTVAGGTDTQYF. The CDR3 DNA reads TGCGCCAGCTTCGTAACGGTAGCGGGGGGGACAGATACGCAGTATTTT.

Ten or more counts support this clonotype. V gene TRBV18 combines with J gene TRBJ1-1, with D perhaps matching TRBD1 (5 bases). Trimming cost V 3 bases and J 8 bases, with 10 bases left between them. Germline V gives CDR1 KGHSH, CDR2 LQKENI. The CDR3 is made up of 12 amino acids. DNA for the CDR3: TGTGCCAGCTCACCTAGGACATACGAAGCTTTCTTT. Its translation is CASSPRTYEAFF.

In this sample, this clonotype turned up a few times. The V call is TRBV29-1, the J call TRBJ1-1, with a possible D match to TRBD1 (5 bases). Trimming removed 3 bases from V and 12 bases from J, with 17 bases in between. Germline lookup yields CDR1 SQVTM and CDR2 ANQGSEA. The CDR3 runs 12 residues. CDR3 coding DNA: TGCAGCGTTGACCGGGACTCCGGGACGACTTTCTTT. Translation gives CSVDRDSGTTFF.

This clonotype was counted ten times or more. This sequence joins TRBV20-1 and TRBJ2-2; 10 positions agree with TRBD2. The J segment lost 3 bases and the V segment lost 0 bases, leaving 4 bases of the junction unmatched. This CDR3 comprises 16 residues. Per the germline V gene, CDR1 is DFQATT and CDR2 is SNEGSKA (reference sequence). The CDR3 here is CSARDQLAGDTGELFF. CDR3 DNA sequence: TGCAGTGCTAGAGATCAGCTAGCGGGGGACACCGGGGAGCTGTTTTTT.

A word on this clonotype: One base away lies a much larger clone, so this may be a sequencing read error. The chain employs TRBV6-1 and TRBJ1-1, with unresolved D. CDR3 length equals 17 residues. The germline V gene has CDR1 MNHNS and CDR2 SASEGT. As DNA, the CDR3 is TGTGCCAGCAGTAAAGCAGTTTGGGAAGTTAGAAACACTGAAGCTTTCTTT. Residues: CASSKAVWEVRNTEAFF.

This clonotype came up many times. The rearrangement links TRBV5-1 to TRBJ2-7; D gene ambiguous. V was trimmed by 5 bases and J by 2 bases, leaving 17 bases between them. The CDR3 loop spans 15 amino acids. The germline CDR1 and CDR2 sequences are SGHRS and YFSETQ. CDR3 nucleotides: TGCGCCAGCAGTACCGGAGACGAGATGCCCTACGAGCAGTACTTC. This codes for CASSTGDEMPYEQYF.

The CDR3 sequence is CSARGDEPQHF. The CDR3 DNA reads as TGCAGTGCTAGGGGGGATGAGCCCCAGCATTTT. This chain joins TRBV20-1 and TRBJ1-5, with TRBD1 as a possible D gene (5 bases). The germline gives CDR1 DFQATT, CDR2 SNEGSKA (reference sequence). The CDR3 length is 11 residues. V was clipped by 3 bases and J by 8 bases, with 8 bases between them.

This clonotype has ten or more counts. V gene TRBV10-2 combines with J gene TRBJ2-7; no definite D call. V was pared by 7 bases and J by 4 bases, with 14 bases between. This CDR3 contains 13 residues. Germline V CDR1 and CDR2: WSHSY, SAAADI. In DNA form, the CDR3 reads TGCGCCAGCAAGAACGGACGGACGTACGAGCAGTACTTC. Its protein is CASKNGRTYEQYF.

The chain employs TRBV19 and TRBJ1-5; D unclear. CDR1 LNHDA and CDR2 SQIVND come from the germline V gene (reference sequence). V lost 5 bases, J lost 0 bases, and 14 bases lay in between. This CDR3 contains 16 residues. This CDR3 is CASSVDRGYSNQPQHF. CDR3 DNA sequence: TGTGCCAGTAGTGTCGACCGAGGTTATAGCAATCAGCCCCAGCATTTT.

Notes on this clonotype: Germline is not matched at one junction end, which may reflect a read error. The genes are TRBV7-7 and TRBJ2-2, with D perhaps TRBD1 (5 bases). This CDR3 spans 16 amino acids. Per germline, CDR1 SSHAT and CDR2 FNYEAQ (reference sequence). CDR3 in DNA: TGTGCTAGCAGCTTAGAGACAGCCAGCCGTTCCGGGGAGCTGTTTTTT. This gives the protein CASSLETASRSGELFF.

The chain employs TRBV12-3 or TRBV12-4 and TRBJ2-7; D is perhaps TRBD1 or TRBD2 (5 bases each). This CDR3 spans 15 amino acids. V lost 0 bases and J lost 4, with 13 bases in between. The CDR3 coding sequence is TGTGCCAGCAGTTTAGCGGGGGTGATGATTTACGAGCAGTACTTC. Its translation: CASSLAGVMIYEQYF.

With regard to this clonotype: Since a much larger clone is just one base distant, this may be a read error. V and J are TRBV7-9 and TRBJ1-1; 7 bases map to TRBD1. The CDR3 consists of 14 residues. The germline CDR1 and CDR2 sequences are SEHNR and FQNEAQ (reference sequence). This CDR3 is CASSVQGGNTETFF. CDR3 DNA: TGTGCCAGCAGCGTCCAGGGGGGGAACACTGAAACTTTCTTT.

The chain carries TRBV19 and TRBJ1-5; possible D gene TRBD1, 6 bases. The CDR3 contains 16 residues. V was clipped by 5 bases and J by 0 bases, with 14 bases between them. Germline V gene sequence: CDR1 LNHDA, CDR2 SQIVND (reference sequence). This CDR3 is CASSVKDSYSNQPQHF. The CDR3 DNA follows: TGTGCCAGTAGTGTGAAGGACAGTTATAGCAATCAGCCCCAGCATTTT.

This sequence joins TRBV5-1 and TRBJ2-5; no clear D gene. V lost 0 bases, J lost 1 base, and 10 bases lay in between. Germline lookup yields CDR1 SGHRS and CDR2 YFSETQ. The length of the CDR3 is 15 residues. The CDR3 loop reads CASSLALPTQETQYF. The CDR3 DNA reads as TGCGCCAGCAGCTTGGCCCTACCTACCCAAGAGACCCAGTACTTC.